A selection of T cell receptor beta chains follows, all from one sample in a study of beta chain features in type 1 diabetes. The data were produced by immunoSEQ multiplex PCR, yet TCRdb's version contains in-frame clones alone and is incomplete. The top ten hold approximately 0.54% of the sample, which has roughly 180,000 clones, around 7.9% seen once. Sequenced material: central memory CD4+ T cells from blood. All receptors come from a man younger than 30 with type 1 diabetes. The CDR3 runs from the conserved cysteine through the conserved F or W. D genes are given only for firm matches. The size entry is marked missing in some rows and otherwise reads once, few, many or a size class.

V gene	D gene	clone size	J gene	CDR3 protein	CDR3 DNA
TRBV7-9	-	-	TRBJ1-2	CASSRTGNYGYTF	TGTGCCAGCAGCCGAACAGGGAACTATGGCTACACCTTC
TRBV27	TRBD1	-	TRBJ1-5	CASSPMGQGRGQPQHF	TGTGCCAGCAGCCCTATGGGACAGGGTAGAGGGCAGCCCCAGCATTTT
TRBV6-5	-	-	TRBJ1-4	CASSYFPGEKLFF	TGTGCCAGCAGTTATTTTCCAGGCGAAAAACTGTTTTTT
TRBV7-7	-	-	TRBJ2-6	CASSPNRGTNVLTF	TGTGCCAGCAGCCCCAACAGAGGGACCAACGTCCTGACTTTC
TRBV28	-	few	TRBJ1-2	CASSSGNEGYTF	TGTGCCAGCAGTTCAGGAAATGAAGGCTACACCTTC
TRBV18	-	few	TRBJ2-3	CASSSAGSSTDTQYF	TGTGCCAGCTCGTCAGCGGGTTCTAGCACAGATACGCAGTATTTT
TRBV5-6	-	few	TRBJ1-2	CASSLVAGGYTF	TGTGCCAGCAGCTTGGTCGCAGGAGGCTACACCTTC
TRBV5-1	-	few	TRBJ1-5	CASSLFRDTKGLKGSNQPQHF	TGCGCCAGCAGCTTATTCCGGGACACAAAAGGCCTCAAGGGCAGCAATCAGCCCCAGCATTTT
TRBV21-1	-	-	TRBJ2-7	CAGKLGGIHEQYF	TGTGCCGGTAAATTGGGAGGGATCCACGAGCAGTACTTC
TRBV28	-	-	TRBJ1-1	CASSRQYTEAFF	TGTGCCAGCAGTAGACAGTACACTGAAGCTTTCTTT
TRBV28	-	-	TRBJ1-2	CASSWPGANYGYTF	TGTGCCAGCAGTTGGCCAGGGGCTAACTATGGCTACACCTTC
TRBV5-4	TRBD2	-	TRBJ2-6	CASSLAGTGANVLTF	TGTGCCAGCAGCTTAGCGGGAACTGGGGCCAACGTCCTGACTTTC
TRBV2	TRBD2	few	TRBJ2-1	CASSEALRVLAGANEQFF	TGTGCCAGCAGTGAAGCCCTTCGGGTGCTAGCGGGGGCCAATGAGCAGTTCTTC
TRBV15	TRBD1	few	TRBJ1-2	CATTPLRQGINYGYTF	TGTGCCACCACCCCACTCAGACAGGGGATTAACTATGGCTACACCTTC
TRBV15	-	-	TRBJ1-2	CATSPSPDRNNYGYTF	TGTGCCACCAGCCCTAGCCCCGACAGGAATAACTATGGCTACACCTTC
TRBV19	-	-	TRBJ2-3	CASSVTASTDTQYF	TGTGCCAGTAGCGTAACAGCTAGCACAGATACGCAGTATTTT
TRBV5-4	TRBD1	-	TRBJ1-2	CASSSGQDQYGYTF	TGTGCCAGCAGCTCTGGACAGGATCAATATGGCTACACCTTC
TRBV5-1	TRBD1	few	TRBJ2-1	CASSLQGYSYNEQFF	TGCGCCAGCAGCCTACAGGGGTACTCCTACAATGAGCAGTTCTTC
TRBV18	-	-	TRBJ2-2	CASSPTGNTGELFF	TGTGCCAGCTCCCCAACAGGGAACACCGGGGAGCTGTTTTTT
TRBV29-1	-	few	TRBJ1-2	CSAGGGTNYGYTF	TGCAGCGCTGGGGGGGGAACTAACTATGGCTACACCTTC
TRBV6-6	-	-	TRBJ1-5	CASSKAGDNQPQHF	TGTGCCAGCAGCAAGGCGGGGGACAATCAGCCCCAGCATTTT
TRBV5-1	-	many	TRBJ2-1	CASSLRGGDEQFF	TGCGCCAGCAGCTTGCGCGGGGGCGATGAGCAGTTCTTC
TRBV7-2	-	few	TRBJ2-1	CASSLRVSYNEQFF	TGTGCCAGCAGCTTACGGGTTTCCTACAATGAGCAGTTCTTC
TRBV7-9	-	many	TRBJ2-5	CASSFHSQETQYF	TGTGCCAGCAGCTTCCACAGCCAAGAGACCCAGTACTTC
TRBV4-2	-	few	TRBJ2-1	CASSQGFSRMDEQFF	TGTGCCAGCAGCCAAGGGTTCTCCAGGATGGATGAGCAGTTCTTC
TRBV6-5	TRBD2	-	TRBJ2-7	CASSLNGGYEQYF	TGTGCCAGCAGTCTAAACGGGGGGTACGAGCAGTACTTC
TRBV5-6	TRBD2	-	TRBJ2-7	CAAGTGHGLAGVPEQYF	TGTGCCGCGGGGACAGGGCATGGACTAGCGGGAGTTCCCGAGCAGTACTTC
TRBV7-2	-	few	TRBJ1-1	CASSLQGNTEAFF	TGTGCCAGCAGCTTACAGGGAAACACTGAAGCTTTCTTT
TRBV19	-	few	TRBJ2-2	CASRFQGSGELFF	TGTGCCTCGAGATTCCAGGGATCCGGGGAGCTGTTTTTT
TRBV19	TRBD1	few	TRBJ2-4	CASSQGQGRAGERKNIQYF	TGTGCCAGTAGCCAAGGACAGGGGAGGGCTGGAGAACGCAAAAACATTCAGTACTTC
TRBV19	-	few	TRBJ2-7	CARGRHEQYF	TGTGCCAGGGGGAGGCACGAGCAGTACTTC
TRBV7-9	TRBD1	-	TRBJ2-7	CASSQRTGGVYEQYF	TGTGCCAGCAGCCAACGGACAGGGGGCGTTTACGAGCAGTACTTC
TRBV2	TRBD1	-	TRBJ1-5	CASSAQGARNNQPQHF	TGTGCCAGCAGTGCACAGGGGGCTAGGAACAATCAGCCCCAGCATTTT
TRBV27	-	few	TRBJ1-5	CASSKYRVRQPQHF	TGTGCCAGCAGTAAATACAGGGTTCGGCAGCCCCAGCATTTT
TRBV30	-	-	TRBJ1-1	CACFSRGNTEAFF	TGTGCCTGTTTTTCCAGGGGGAACACTGAAGCTTTCTTT
TRBV7-2	-	-	TRBJ1-4	CASSPTWEKLFF	TGTGCCAGCAGCCCTACCTGGGAAAAACTGTTTTTT
TRBV30	-	-	TRBJ1-2	CAWSSGGSLGYTF	TGTGCCTGGAGTTCCGGGGGGTCCCTGGGCTACACCTTC
TRBV13	TRBD1	few	TRBJ2-7	CASRTGDHEQYF	TGTGCCAGCAGGACAGGGGACCACGAGCAGTACTTC
TRBV7-2	TRBD1	-	TRBJ1-5	CASSPPGQGVGVQPQHF	TGTGCCAGCAGCCCGCCGGGACAGGGGGTCGGCGTTCAGCCCCAGCATTTT
TRBV18	TRBD2	-	TRBJ2-4	CASSPSTSGGAMWIQYF	TGTGCCAGCTCACCCTCGACTAGCGGGGGAGCGATGTGGATTCAGTACTTC
TRBV7-8	TRBD1	-	TRBJ2-7	CASSLGATGEYEQYF	TGTGCCAGCAGCTTAGGGGCGACAGGGGAATACGAGCAGTACTTC
TRBV7-2	-	few	TRBJ2-6	CASSQGSVRSGANVLTF	TGTGCCAGCAGCCAGGGTTCGGTACGCTCTGGGGCCAACGTCCTGACTTTC
TRBV30	-	-	TRBJ1-4	CAWGNRGTNEKLFF	TGTGCCTGGGGTAATCGTGGCACTAATGAAAAACTGTTTTTT
TRBV7-2	TRBD1	many	TRBJ2-7	CASSTAGTGAHEQYF	TGTGCCAGCAGCACAGCCGGGACAGGGGCCCACGAGCAGTACTTC
TRBV28	TRBD2	few	TRBJ2-1	CASSLRALAGGPTYNEQFF	TGTGCCAGCAGTTTAAGGGCCCTAGCGGGGGGGCCAACCTACAATGAGCAGTTCTTC
TRBV5-4	-	few	TRBJ2-1	CASSPPQRLGNEQFF	TGTGCCAGCAGCCCCCCGCAGCGACTCGGCAATGAGCAGTTCTTC
TRBV5-1	-	-	TRBJ1-4	CASRSEGEKLFF	TGCGCCAGCAGGTCGGAGGGTGAAAAACTGTTTTTT
TRBV9	-	-	TRBJ2-5	CASSLPPQETQYF	TGTGCCAGCTCTCTCCCCCCTCAAGAGACCCAGTACTTC
TRBV5-1	TRBD1	-	TRBJ2-3	CASSLVTGDLTDTQYF	TGCGCCAGCAGCTTGGTCACAGGGGATTTAACAGATACGCAGTATTTT
TRBV2	-	few	TRBJ1-6	CASTGGSGDSPLHF	TGTGCCAGCACCGGCGGATCCGGGGATTCACCCCTCCACTTT
TRBV6-6	TRBD2	-	TRBJ2-1	CASAWGGSSYNEQFF	TGTGCCAGCGCGTGGGGGGGGAGCTCCTACAATGAGCAGTTCTTC